What follows describes a single T cell receptor (beta chain). The sample holds a few counts of this clone. Its antigen is unknown. It has no much larger one-base neighbor in the sample; base qualities were not kept. This entry comes from a study of blood T cell repertoires in COVID-19 (dated by TCRdb to the early 2020s). Study-level background: The collaborator samples originated in the United States, Italy and Spain and spanned the acute and convalescent phases of COVID-19. The repertoires were made available in a free public database intended to serve as a resource for research on the immune response to SARS-CoV-2. Samples came from the ongoing ImmuneRACE study (first 160 participants) plus 1,254 subjects from 6 global collaborators. The dataset comprised deeply sampled blood TCRbeta repertoires from subjects exposed to, actively infected with, or recovered from COVID-19. A de-identified subject ID, COVID-19 status, age in years and sex were almost always included in the sample metadata. The material from the prospective study consisted of cDNA or gDNA derived from T cells, B-cell-depleted T cells, or PBMCs. Where available, HLA class I and class II types were taken from metadata supplied by the sample provider and were not determined by assay-based typing. General study outcomes and caveats: Clinical and demographic metadata were provided uncurated, with the amount varying by source and participant.

V is pared back by 2 bases and J by 0 bases, with 6 bases lying between the germline termini. The cysteine opens and the phenylalanine closes a CDR3 of 14 amino acids. CDR3 DNA only is kept here, 42 bases in frame from base 1. In the germline V gene, CDR1 corresponds to SGHDT and CDR2 to YYEEEE. In the prospective study, participants were 18 to 89 years old, resided in 24 geographic areas of the United States, and were enrolled through a virtual design. Cohort assignment in the prospective study relied on participant-reported clinical history from a screening survey and a study questionnaire. Recovered participants in ImmuneRACE Cohort 3 were defined by two consecutive negative NP/OP PCR tests, clearance by a healthcare professional, or resolution of symptoms. Mobile phlebotomists in the prospective study collected whole blood, serum and a nasopharyngeal or oropharyngeal swab from every participant. Prospective study participants could optionally give additional blood draws and questionnaires over an approximately two-month period. Before DNA extraction, prospective study blood samples were shipped either frozen or at room temperature.

The immunoSEQ Assay, a bias-controlled multiplex PCR, was used to amplify TCRbeta CDR3 regions from genomic DNA. The paper's data handling went like this. The number of nucleated cells in each sample was estimated by amplification of reference gene primers within the assay. Sequence reads were collapsed and filtered to measure the absolute abundance of every unique TCRbeta CDR3 rearrangement. For each sample, productive Simpson clonality was calculated by taking the square root of Simpson's diversity index across productive rearrangements. TCRdb re-hosts the immuneACCESS table, in-frame sequences only. Its copies lack some clones; in the studies checked, an unresolved V gene accounts for under half of them, and the cause for the rest is not known. The DNA gave D and trimming, while V, J and clone size come from that table. This sample lists 250,000 to 300,000 clones; 88% were detected once. The ten biggest clones cover around 0.92% of the sample.

This receptor was obtained from a young woman who had recovered from COVID-19. The sequenced sample was PBMCs or T cells enriched from blood (not recorded which). This chain joins TRBV5-6 to TRBJ1-3; the D gene remains uncertain. The bases are TGTGCCAGCAGCTTACAGTTCTCTGGAAACACCATATATTTT. It is translated as CASSLQFSGNTIYF. The full variable domain, with segments outside the CDR3 supplied by the reference TRBV5-6 and TRBJ1-3 proteins, appears as DAGVTQSPTHLIKTRGQQVTLRCSPKSGHDTVSWYQQALGQGPQFIFQYYEEEERQRGNFPDRFSGHQFPNYSSELNVNALLLGDSALYLCASSLQFSGNTIYFGEGSWLTVV.